This TCR beta chain was recorded in a study of cytomegalovirus exposure and HLA in healthy donors. Germline loops: CDR1 SGHTA, CDR2 FQGTGA. This CDR3 comprises 15 residues. V shed 5 bases and J 0 bases; nucleotides not matched to a gene: 2. This PCR relied on a set of 60 Vbeta primers and 13 Jbeta primers. Using immunoSEQ multiplex PCR, the repertoire was profiled, and TCRdb retains in-frame clones only, with some absent. The table lists roughly 58,000 clones, with approximately 11% in the top ten. Sequencing input: PBMCs. This chain links TRBV7-3 with TRBJ2-1, with 9 bases matching TRBD2. This clonotype was obtained from a woman in her fifties or sixties in good health and CMV-seropositive. The DNA for the CDR3 is TGTGCCAGCAGCCCTAGCGGGGACTCCTACAATGAGCAGTTCTTC. Translated, it gives CASSPSGDSYNEQFF.